This entry is about one TCR beta chain. Its antigen is as yet unknown. TCRdb's table, derived via immunoSEQ multiplex PCR, lists solely in-frame clones and lacks some. This sample has roughly 28,000 clones, with approximately 93% found just once. The sample originates from a study of T cell responses to AZD1222 COVID-19 vaccine. Trimming took off 0 bases at V and 2 bases at J, with 6 bases between the two ends. Looked up from germline, CDR1 is SGHRS and CDR2 is YFSETQ. The CDR3 consists of 13 residues. Findings and limits, study-wide: Females outnumbered males among donors, who were mostly white British; clonal diversity was possibly underestimated.

The rearrangement uses TRBV5-1 and TRBJ2-7, with D uncertain. The receptor comes from an adult in good health. Specimen: peripheral blood, collected on day 0 of AZD1222 vaccination. In DNA, the CDR3 is TGCGCCAGCAGCTTGGTAGAGACCTACGAGCAGTACTTC. This codes for CASSLVETYEQYF.